These T cell receptor beta chains were read from a single sample in a study of OX40 agonist ivuxolimab in advanced cancers. Sequencing used immunoSEQ multiplex PCR; TCRdb keeps in-frame clones, though not all of them. Among about 23,000 clones listed, 60% to 85% were seen once. The sample here was CD4+ or CD8+ T cells sorted from blood, taken in a trial of the OX40 agonist ivuxolimab. These receptors were collected from an adult with an advanced solid tumor such as melanoma, head and neck, liver or kidney cancer. Each CDR3 is given with its conserved first and last residue. D genes are given only for firm matches. Part of the rows lack a size; the others show once, few, many or a class for expanded clones.

CAISDLKRGHEQYF | TGTGCCATCAGTGATCTTAAGAGGGGCCACGAGCAGTACTTC | TRBV10-3 | NA | TRBJ2-7 | NA
CASSLSRGKLFF | TGTGCCAGCAGCTTATCCAGGGGGAAACTGTTTTTT | TRBV11-2 | NA | TRBJ1-4 | TRBD1
CASSEMTANSPLHF | TGTGCCAGCAGTGAGATGACAGCAAATTCACCCCTCCACTTT | TRBV2 | NA | TRBJ1-6 | NA
CASSPRTSGRSTDTQYF | TGTGCCAGCAGCCCCAGGACTAGCGGGAGGAGCACAGATACGCAGTATTTT | TRBV11-2 | NA | TRBJ2-3 | TRBD2
CASSPRGSYNEQFF | TGTGCCAGCAGCCCAAGGGGCTCCTACAATGAGCAGTTCTTC | TRBV7-3 | NA | TRBJ2-1 | NA
CASSTRGVTSYNEQFF | TGTGCCAGCAGCACTCGTGGGGTAACCTCCTACAATGAGCAGTTCTTC | TRBV7-2 | NA | TRBJ2-1 | NA
CASSLGRWADGYTF | TGTGCCAGCAGCTTGGGCAGGTGGGCGGATGGCTACACCTTC | TRBV5-4 | NA | TRBJ1-2 | NA
CSASDGGQPQHF | TGCAGCGCTTCGGACGGGGGGCAGCCCCAGCATTTT | TRBV29-1 | NA | TRBJ1-5 | NA
CASSGTGSIETQYF | TGTGCCAGCTCTGGGACAGGGTCGATCGAGACCCAGTACTTC | TRBV18 | NA | TRBJ2-5 | TRBD1
CASSIGPGYGYTF | TGTGCCAGTAGTATCGGACCGGGATATGGCTACACCTTC | TRBV19 | NA | TRBJ1-2 | NA
CASSLSGNTGELFF | TGTGCCAGCAGCTTATCAGGGAACACCGGGGAGCTGTTTTTT | TRBV7-2 | NA | TRBJ2-2 | NA
CASSRGQPYTEAFF | TGCGCCAGCAGCAGGGGACAGCCTTACACTGAAGCTTTCTTT | TRBV5-1 | NA | TRBJ1-1 | TRBD1
CASSSASGGGETQYF | TGTGCCAGCAGCTCCGCTAGCGGGGGAGGGGAGACCCAGTACTTC | TRBV7-2 | NA | TRBJ2-5 | TRBD2
CASREELSSYNEQFF | TGCGCCAGCAGGGAGGAGCTGAGCTCCTACAATGAGCAGTTCTTC | TRBV5-1 | NA | TRBJ2-1 | NA
CASSQVLASYNEQFF | TGCGCCAGCAGCCAAGTATTAGCCTCCTACAATGAGCAGTTCTTC | TRBV4-3 | NA | TRBJ2-1 | NA
CASSQDPAGYYNEQFF | TGCGCCAGCAGCCAAGATCCAGCAGGTTACTACAATGAGCAGTTCTTC | TRBV4-1 | NA | TRBJ2-1 | NA
CASSTGWLSYNEQFF | TGTGCCAGTAGTACTGGGTGGTTGTCCTACAATGAGCAGTTCTTC | TRBV19 | NA | TRBJ2-1 | NA
CASSLGQRNSPRDYGYTF | TGTGCCAGCAGCCTTGGACAGAGAAACTCCCCGAGGGACTATGGCTACACCTTC | TRBV4-2 | NA | TRBJ1-2 | NA
CASSFTGQGYQPQHF | TGTGCCAGCAGTTTTACTGGACAGGGTTATCAGCCCCAGCATTTT | TRBV28 | NA | TRBJ1-5 | TRBD1
CASSSVNRGPYEQYF | TGTGCCAGCAGTTCGGTGAACAGGGGGCCCTACGAGCAGTACTTC | TRBV28 | NA | TRBJ2-7 | TRBD1
CASRPLAGVYNEQFF | TGTGCCAGCAGGCCTTTAGCGGGGGTTTACAATGAGCAGTTCTTC | TRBV6-5 | NA | TRBJ2-1 | TRBD2
CASSSRAEGGETQYF | TGTGCCAGCAGCTCTCGGGCCGAAGGAGGGGAGACCCAGTACTTC | TRBV11-2 | NA | TRBJ2-5 | NA
CASSFELIVKNTEAFF | TGTGCCAGCAGTTTTGAGCTCATTGTGAAGAACACTGAAGCTTTCTTT | TRBV28 | NA | TRBJ1-1 | NA
CASRYNEKLFF | TGTGCCAGCAGGTATAATGAAAAACTGTTTTTT | TRBV11-2 | once | TRBJ1-4 | NA
CASSLSHQSEAFF | TGTGCCAGCAGCTTATCCCACCAGTCTGAAGCTTTCTTT | TRBV11-3 | NA | TRBJ1-1 | NA
CASSPVSFHEQYF | TGTGCCAGCAGTCCCGTGAGCTTCCACGAGCAGTACTTC | TRBV6-6 | few | TRBJ2-7 | NA
CSVVTGKQYF | TGCAGCGTTGTAACAGGCAAGCAGTACTTC | TRBV29-1 | few | TRBJ2-7 | NA
CASSGRPYEQYF | TGTGCCAGCTCCGGACGTCCCTACGAGCAGTACTTC | TRBV7-2 | NA | TRBJ2-7 | NA
CSVEWGSARYCTF | TGCAGCGTTGAGTGGGGGTCAGCCAGGTATTGCACCTTC | TRBV29-1 | NA | TRBJ1-2 | NA
CASSNGGRDYYGYTF | TGCGCCAGCAGTAACGGGGGGAGAGACTACTATGGCTACACCTTC | TRBV4-3 | NA | TRBJ1-2 | NA
CASSLGRQGYSGELFF | TGTGCCAGCAGCTTAGGGAGACAGGGATATTCCGGGGAGCTGTTTTTT | TRBV7-8 | NA | TRBJ2-2 | TRBD1
CAWSEGQGTPNEKLFF | TGTGCCTGGAGTGAGGGACAGGGGACACCTAATGAAAAACTGTTTTTT | TRBV30 | NA | TRBJ1-4 | TRBD1
CASSFGGANQPQHF | TGTGCCAGCAGTTTTGGGGGGGCCAATCAGCCCCAGCATTTT | TRBV6-6 | NA | TRBJ1-5 | NA
CASSPGLAGGIETQYF | TGTGCCAGCAGCCCCGGACTAGCGGGAGGGATAGAGACCCAGTACTTC | TRBV7-9 | few | TRBJ2-5 | TRBD2
CAWRGGRGMGGYTF | TGTGCCTGGAGGGGGGGCAGGGGGATGGGCGGCTACACCTTC | TRBV30 | NA | TRBJ1-2 | TRBD1
CASSPLMGQGAAETQYF | TGCGCCAGCAGCCCTCTTATGGGACAGGGGGCCGCTGAGACCCAGTACTTC | TRBV4-3 | NA | TRBJ2-5 | TRBD1
CAWSVGLGGNEKLFF | TGTGCCTGGAGTGTAGGGTTGGGCGGGAATGAAAAACTGTTTTTT | TRBV30 | NA | TRBJ1-4 | NA